This T cell receptor beta chain was observed in a study of T-cell reconstitution after alpha-beta-depleted transplantation in children. CDR3 length equals 19 residues. V lost 1 base and J 8 bases, leaving 24 bases between the germline ends. Germline V gives CDR1 LNHNV, CDR2 YYDKDF (reference sequence). The TCRbeta library was prepared with unique molecular identifiers. Each CDR3 protein gets one entry after TCRdb re-called the PCR reads with MiXCR. This sample carries about 230,000 distinct CDR3 sequences, around 10% of them seen once, and the ten largest clones take around 6.2%. The sample holds many counts of this clonotype.

The chain couples TRBV15 to TRBJ1-6; D remains unclear. Sequencing used PBMCs from the stem cell graft donor, obtained from the stem cell graft. The TCR comes from a human donor who donated a stem cell graft to a child with acute lymphoblastic leukemia. The CDR3 coding sequence is TGTGCCACCAGCAGAGGAGCCGGGCACGAATCCGACGAAGATTCACCCCTCCACTTT. It translates to CATSRGAGHESDEDSPLHF.